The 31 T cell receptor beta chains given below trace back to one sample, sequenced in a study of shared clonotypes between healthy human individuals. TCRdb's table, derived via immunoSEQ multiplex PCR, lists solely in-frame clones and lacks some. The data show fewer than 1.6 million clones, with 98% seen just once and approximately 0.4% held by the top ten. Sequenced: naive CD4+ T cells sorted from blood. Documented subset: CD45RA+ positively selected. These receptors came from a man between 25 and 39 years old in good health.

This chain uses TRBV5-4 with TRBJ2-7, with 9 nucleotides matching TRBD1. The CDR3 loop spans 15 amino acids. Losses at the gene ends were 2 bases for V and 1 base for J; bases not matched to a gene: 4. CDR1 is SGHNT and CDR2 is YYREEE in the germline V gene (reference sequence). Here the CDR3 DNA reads TGTGCCAGCAGCTTACCCGGGACAGGGTCCTACGAGCAGTACTTC. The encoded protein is CASSLPGTGSYEQYF.

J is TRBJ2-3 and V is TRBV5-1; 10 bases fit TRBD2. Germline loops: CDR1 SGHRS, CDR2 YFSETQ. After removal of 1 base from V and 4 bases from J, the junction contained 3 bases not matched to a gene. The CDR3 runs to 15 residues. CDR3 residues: CASSLSSGSPDTQYF. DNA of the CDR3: TGCGCCAGCAGCTTGTCTAGCGGGAGCCCAGATACGCAGTATTTT.

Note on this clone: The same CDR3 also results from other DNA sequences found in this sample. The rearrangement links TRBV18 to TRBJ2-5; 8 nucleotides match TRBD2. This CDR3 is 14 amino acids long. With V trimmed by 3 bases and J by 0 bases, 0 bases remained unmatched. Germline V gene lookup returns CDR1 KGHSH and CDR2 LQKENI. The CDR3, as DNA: TGTGCCAGCTCACCGACTAGCGACCAAGAGACCCAGTACTTC. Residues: CASSPTSDQETQYF.

The CDR3 DNA reads TGTGCCAGCAGTTTCTTTGGGACAGGGCCTCCCTACGAGCAGTACTTC. This encodes CASSFFGTGPPYEQYF. This sequence joins TRBV27 and TRBJ2-7; 9 nucleotides line up with TRBD1. Germline trimming cut 3 bases from V and 2 bases from J; bases unmatched to any gene: 8. The germline V gene has CDR1 MNHEY and CDR2 SMNVEV (reference sequence). This CDR3 is 16 amino acids long.

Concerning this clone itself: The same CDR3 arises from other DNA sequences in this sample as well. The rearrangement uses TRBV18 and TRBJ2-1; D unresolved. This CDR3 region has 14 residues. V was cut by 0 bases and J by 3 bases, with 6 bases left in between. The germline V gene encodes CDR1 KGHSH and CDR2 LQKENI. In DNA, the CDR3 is TGTGCCAGCTCACCACCGGGCCGCTACAATGAGCAGTTCTTC. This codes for CASSPPGRYNEQFF.

The CDR3 loop reads CASSYGGTSPYGYTF. In DNA, the CDR3 is TGTGCCAGTAGTTACGGGGGGACTTCCCCTTATGGCTACACCTTC. V is TRBV19 and J is TRBJ1-2; D is possibly TRBD1 (5 bases). The CDR3 extends over 15 amino acids. Trimming removed 5 bases at V and 5 bases at J, with 18 bases between. Germline CDR1 LNHDA, CDR2 SQIVND (reference sequence).

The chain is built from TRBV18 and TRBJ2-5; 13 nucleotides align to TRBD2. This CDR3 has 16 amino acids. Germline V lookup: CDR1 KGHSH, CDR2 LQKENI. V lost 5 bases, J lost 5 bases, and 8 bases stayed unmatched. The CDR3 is CASSTSGRAVGETQYF. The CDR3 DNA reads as TGTGCCAGCTCAACTAGCGGGAGGGCCGTGGGGGAGACCCAGTACTTC.

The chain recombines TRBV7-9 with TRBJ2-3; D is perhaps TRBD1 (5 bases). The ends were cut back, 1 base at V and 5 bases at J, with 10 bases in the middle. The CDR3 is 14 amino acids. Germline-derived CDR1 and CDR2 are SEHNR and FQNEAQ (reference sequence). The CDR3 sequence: CASSLDQGVDTQYF. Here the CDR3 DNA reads TGTGCCAGCAGCTTAGATCAGGGCGTAGATACGCAGTATTTT.

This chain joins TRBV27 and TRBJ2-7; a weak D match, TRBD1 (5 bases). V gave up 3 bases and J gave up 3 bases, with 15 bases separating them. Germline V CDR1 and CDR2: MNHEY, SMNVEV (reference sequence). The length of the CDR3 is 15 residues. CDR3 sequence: CASSFRVGAFYEQYF. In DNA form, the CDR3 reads TGTGCCAGCAGTTTTCGGGTAGGGGCATTCTACGAGCAGTACTTC.

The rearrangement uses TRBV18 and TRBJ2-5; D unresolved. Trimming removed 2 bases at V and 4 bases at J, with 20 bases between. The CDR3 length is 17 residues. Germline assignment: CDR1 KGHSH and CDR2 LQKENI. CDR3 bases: TGTGCCAGCTCACCAAAGCCGGCGAACCGACCATTAGAGACCCAGTACTTC. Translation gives CASSPKPANRPLETQYF.

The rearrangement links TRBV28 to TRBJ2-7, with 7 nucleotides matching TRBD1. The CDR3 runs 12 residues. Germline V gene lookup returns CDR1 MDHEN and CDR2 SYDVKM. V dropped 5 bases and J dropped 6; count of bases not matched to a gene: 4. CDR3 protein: CASSIQGSEQYF. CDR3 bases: TGTGCCAGCAGTATACAGGGGAGCGAGCAGTACTTC.

The CDR3 spells CASSLRGEFNYGYTF. The CDR3 nucleotides read TGTGCCAGCAGTTTACGGGGGGAGTTTAACTATGGCTACACCTTC. This chain links TRBV28 with TRBJ1-2, with a weak D call TRBD1 (5 bases). Deletions cut 2 bases from V and 1 base from J, with 11 bases between. CDR3 length equals 15 residues. Germline CDR1 and CDR2: MDHEN and SYDVKM.

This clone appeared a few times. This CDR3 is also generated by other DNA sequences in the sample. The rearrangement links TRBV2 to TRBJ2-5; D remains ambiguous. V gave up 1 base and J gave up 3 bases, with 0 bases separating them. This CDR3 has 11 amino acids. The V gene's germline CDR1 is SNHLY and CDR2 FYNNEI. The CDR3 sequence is CASSEEETQYF. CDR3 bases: TGTGCCAGCAGTGAAGAAGAGACCCAGTACTTC.

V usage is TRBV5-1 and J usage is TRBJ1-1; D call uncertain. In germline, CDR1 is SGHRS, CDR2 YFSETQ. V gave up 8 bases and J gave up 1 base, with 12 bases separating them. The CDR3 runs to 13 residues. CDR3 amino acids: CASGTDPNTEAFF. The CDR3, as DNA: TGCGCCAGTGGCACAGACCCGAACACTGAAGCTTTCTTT.

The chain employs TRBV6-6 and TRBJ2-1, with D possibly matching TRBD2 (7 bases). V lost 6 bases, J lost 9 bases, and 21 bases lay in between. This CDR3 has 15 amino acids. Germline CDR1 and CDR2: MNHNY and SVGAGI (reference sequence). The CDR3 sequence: CASSPAGGGASEQFF. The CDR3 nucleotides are TGTGCCAGCAGCCCAGCGGGTGGGGGGGCTAGTGAGCAGTTCTTC.

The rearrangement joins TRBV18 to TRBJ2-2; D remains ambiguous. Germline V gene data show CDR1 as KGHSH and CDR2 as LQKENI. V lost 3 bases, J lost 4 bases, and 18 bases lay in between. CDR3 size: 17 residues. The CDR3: CASSPLQSRTITGELFF. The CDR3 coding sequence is TGTGCCAGCTCACCCCTTCAGAGCAGGACGATCACCGGGGAGCTGTTTTTT. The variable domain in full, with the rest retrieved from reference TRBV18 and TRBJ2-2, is NAGVMQNPRHLVRRRGQEARLRCSPMKGHSHVYWYRQLPEEGLKFMVYLQKENIIDESGMPKERFSAEFPKEGPSILRIQQVVRGDSAAYFCASSPLQSRTITGELFFGEGSRLTVL.

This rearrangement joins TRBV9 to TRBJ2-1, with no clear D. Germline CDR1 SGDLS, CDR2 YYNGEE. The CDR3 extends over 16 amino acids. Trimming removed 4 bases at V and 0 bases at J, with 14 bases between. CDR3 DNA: TGTGCCAGCAGCCTCAGACTTCTAAGCTCCTACAATGAGCAGTTCTTC. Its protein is CASSLRLLSSYNEQFF.

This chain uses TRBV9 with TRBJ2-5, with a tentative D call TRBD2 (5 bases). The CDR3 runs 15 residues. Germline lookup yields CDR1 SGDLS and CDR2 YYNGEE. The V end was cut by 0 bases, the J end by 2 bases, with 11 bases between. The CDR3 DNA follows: TGTGCCAGCAGCGTAGCTATGGACTTACAAGAGACCCAGTACTTC. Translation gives CASSVAMDLQETQYF.

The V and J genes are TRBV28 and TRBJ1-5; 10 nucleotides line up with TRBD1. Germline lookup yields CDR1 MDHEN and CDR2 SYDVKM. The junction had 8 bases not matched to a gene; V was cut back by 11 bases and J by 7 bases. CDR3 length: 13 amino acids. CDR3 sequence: CAGGGQGIQPQHF. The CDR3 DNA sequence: TGTGCCGGGGGGGGACAGGGGATACAGCCCCAGCATTTT.

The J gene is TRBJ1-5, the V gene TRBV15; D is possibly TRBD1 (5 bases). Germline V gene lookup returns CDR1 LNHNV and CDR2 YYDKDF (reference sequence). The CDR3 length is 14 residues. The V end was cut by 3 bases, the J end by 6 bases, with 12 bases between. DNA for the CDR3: TGTGCCACCAGCAGCGAACAAGGGGTTCAGCCCCAGCATTTT. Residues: CATSSEQGVQPQHF.

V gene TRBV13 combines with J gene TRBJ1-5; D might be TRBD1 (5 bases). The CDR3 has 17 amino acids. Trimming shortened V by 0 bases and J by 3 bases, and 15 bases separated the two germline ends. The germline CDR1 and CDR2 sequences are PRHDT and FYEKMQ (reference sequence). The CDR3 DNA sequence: TGTGCCAGCAGCTTAGGGAAACCGGGCAGGGCCAATCAGCCCCAGCATTTT. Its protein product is CASSLGKPGRANQPQHF.

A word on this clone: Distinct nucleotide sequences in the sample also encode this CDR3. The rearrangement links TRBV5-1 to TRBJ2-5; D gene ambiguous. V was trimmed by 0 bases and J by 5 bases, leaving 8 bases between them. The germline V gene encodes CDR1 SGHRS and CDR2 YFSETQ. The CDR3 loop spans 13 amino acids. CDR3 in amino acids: CASSLEGLETQYF. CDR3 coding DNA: TGCGCCAGCAGCTTGGAGGGCCTGGAGACCCAGTACTTC. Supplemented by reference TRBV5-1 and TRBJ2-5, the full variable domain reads KAGVTQTPRYLIKTRGQQVTLSCSPISGHRSVSWYQQTPGQGLQFLFEYFSETQRNKGNFPGRFSGRQFSNSRSEMNVSTLELGDSALYLCASSLEGLETQYFGPGTRLLVL.

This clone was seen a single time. CDR3 sequence: CASRESPWDTYDLSNVNTEAFF. The CDR3 DNA follows: TGTGCCAGCAGGGAATCGCCGTGGGACACCTACGACTTATCGAATGTGAACACTGAAGCTTTCTTT. V and J are TRBV6-1 and TRBJ1-1, with D perhaps matching TRBD1 (6 bases). The germline gives CDR1 MNHNS, CDR2 SASEGT. The CDR3 is made up of 22 amino acids. Trimming removed 6 bases from V and 0 bases from J, with 35 bases in between.

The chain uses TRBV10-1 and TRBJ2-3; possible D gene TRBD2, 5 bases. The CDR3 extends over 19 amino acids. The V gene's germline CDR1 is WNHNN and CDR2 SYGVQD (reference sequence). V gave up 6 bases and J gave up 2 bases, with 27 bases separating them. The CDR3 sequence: CASRYCVLGMWRNTDTQYF. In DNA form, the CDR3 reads TGCGCCAGCAGGTATTGTGTTTTGGGGATGTGGAGGAACACAGATACGCAGTATTTT.

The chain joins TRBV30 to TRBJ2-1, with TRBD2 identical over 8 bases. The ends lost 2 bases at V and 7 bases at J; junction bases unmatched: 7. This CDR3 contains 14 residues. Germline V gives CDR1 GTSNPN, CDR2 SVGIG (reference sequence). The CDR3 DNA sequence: TGTGCCTGGAGTTTAACGGGAGGGAGGAATGAGCAGTTCTTC. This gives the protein CAWSLTGGRNEQFF.

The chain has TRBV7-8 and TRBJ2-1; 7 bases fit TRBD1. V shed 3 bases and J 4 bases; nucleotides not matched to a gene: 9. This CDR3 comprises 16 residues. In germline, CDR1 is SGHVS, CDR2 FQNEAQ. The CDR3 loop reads CASSFPADRDYNEQFF. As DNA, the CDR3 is TGTGCCAGCAGCTTCCCAGCTGACAGGGATTACAATGAGCAGTTCTTC.

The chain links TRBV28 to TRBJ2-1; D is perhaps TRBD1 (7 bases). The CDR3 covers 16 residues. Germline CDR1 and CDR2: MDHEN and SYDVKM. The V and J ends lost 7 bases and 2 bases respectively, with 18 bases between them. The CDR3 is CASITRGRETYNEQFF. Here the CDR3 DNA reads TGTGCCAGCATCACGAGGGGGCGGGAAACCTACAATGAGCAGTTCTTC.

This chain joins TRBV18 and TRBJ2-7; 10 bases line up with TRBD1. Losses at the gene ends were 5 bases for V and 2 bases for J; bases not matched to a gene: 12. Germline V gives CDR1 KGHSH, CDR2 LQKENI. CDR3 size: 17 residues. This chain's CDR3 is CASSLLGQGIEAYEQYF. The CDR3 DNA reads TGTGCCAGCTCATTACTGGGACAGGGGATAGAGGCCTACGAGCAGTACTTC.

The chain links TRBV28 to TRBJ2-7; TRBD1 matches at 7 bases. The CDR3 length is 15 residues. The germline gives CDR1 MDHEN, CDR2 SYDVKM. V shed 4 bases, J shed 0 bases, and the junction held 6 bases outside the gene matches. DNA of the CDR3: TGTGCCAGCAGTTCCTCGACAGGGAACTCCTACGAGCAGTACTTC. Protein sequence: CASSSSTGNSYEQYF.

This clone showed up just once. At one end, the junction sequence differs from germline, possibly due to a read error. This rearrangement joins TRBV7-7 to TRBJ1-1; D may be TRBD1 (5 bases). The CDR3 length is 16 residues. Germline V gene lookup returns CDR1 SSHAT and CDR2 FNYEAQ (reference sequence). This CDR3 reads CASSYRLGGPNTEAFF. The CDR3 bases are TGTGCTAGCAGCTATAGATTGGGGGGTCCGAACACTGAAGCTTTCTTT.

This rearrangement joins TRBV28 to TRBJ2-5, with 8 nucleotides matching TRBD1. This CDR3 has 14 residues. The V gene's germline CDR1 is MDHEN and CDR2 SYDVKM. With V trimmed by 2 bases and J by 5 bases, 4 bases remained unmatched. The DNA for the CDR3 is TGTGCCAGCAGTTTAGGAGACAGGGGCGAGACCCAGTACTTC. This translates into CASSLGDRGETQYF.